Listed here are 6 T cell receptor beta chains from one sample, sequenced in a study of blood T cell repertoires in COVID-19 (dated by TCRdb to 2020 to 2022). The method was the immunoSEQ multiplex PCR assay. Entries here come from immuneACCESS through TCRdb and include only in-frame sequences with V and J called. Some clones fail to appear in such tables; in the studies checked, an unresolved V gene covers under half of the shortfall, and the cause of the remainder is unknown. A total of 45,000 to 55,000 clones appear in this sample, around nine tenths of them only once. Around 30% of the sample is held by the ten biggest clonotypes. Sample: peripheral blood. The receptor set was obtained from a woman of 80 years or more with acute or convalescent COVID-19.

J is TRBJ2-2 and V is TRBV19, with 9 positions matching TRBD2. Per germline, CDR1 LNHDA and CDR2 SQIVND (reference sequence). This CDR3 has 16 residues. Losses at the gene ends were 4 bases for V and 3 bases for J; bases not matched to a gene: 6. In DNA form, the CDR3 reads TGTGCCAGTAGTACTGGCGGGGGGGCGGACACCGGGGAGCTGTTTTTT. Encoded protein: CASSTGGGADTGELFF.

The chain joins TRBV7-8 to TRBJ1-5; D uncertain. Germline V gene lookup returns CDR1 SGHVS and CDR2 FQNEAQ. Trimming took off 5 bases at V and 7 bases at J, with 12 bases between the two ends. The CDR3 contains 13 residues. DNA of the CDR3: TGTGCCAGCAGCATAACGACCGGGCAGCCCCAGCATTTT. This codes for CASSITTGQPQHF.

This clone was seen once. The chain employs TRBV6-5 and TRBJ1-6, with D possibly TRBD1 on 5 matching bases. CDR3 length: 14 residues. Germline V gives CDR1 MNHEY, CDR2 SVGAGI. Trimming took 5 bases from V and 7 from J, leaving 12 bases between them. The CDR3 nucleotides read TGTGCCAGCAGTCCAGGGCTCGTAAATTCACCCCTCCACTTT. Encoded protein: CASSPGLVNSPLHF.

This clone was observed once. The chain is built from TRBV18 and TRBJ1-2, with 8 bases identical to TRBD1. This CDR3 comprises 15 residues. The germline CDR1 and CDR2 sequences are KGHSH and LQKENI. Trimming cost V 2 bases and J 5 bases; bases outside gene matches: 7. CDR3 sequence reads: CASSPGDGQGYGYTF. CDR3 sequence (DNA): TGTGCCAGCTCACCAGGGGATGGACAGGGTTATGGCTACACCTTC.

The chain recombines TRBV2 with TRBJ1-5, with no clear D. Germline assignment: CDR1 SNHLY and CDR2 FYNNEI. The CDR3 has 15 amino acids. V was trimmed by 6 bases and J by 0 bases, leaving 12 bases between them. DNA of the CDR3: TGTGCCAGCAGGTCCGAGGGTGATAGCAATCAGCCCCAGCATTTT. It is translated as CASRSEGDSNQPQHF. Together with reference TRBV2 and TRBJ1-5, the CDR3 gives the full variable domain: EPEVTQTPSHQVTQMGQEVILRCVPISNHLYFYWYRQILGQKVEFLVSFYNNEISEKSEIFDDQFSVERPDGSNFTLKIRSTKLEDSAMYFCASRSEGDSNQPQHFGDGTRLSIL.

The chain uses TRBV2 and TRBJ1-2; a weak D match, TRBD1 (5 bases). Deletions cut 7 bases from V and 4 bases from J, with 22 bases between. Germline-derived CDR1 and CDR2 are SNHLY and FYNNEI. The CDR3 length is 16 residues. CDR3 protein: CASTNTEGALIYGYTF. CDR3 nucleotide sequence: TGTGCCAGCACGAATACCGAAGGGGCTTTAATCTATGGCTACACCTTC.